This T cell receptor beta chain was documented in a study of T-cell memory formation after mild COVID-19 (dated by TCRdb to 2020 to 2023). In the study overall: Most TCR sequence clusters were specific to one of the two donors. T-cell clones expanding and contracting after mild COVID-19 in two donors were tracked by longitudinal TCRalpha and TCRbeta repertoire sequencing. Two young, previously healthy adult volunteers, one female and one male, were included in the cohort.

Ficoll-Paque density gradient centrifugation was the method used to isolate PBMCs. As concerns this clonotype: Its antigen is not yet known. The junction does not match germline at one end; this may be a read error.

The CDR3 sequence holds 17 residues, the cysteine and phenylalanine included. The DNA shown is the 51-base CDR3, in frame from base 1. According to the germline V gene (reference sequence), CDR1 reads DFQATT and CDR2 reads SNEGSKA. General findings and caveats noted by the study authors: Some responding clones were detected in pre-infection memory, suggesting pre-existing cross-reactive memory T cells joined the SARS-CoV-2 response. The study covered only a couple of mild cases, and larger cohorts including severe cases with pre-infection samples were considered necessary. The second-wave clones that peaked on day 37 were not confirmed to be SARS-CoV-2 specific. Contracting CD4+ clones appeared mostly in the CM and EM memory subsets, whereas CD8+ clones were enriched in EMRA. From day 15 to 85, contracting clones showed balanced CD4/CD8 phenotypes, whereas a second wave of clones that expanded from day 15 to 37 leaned towards CD4+.

TCRdb names Illumina NovaSeq 6000 as the instrument used. Using 5'RACE with constant-segment primers, TCRalpha and TCRbeta cDNA libraries were constructed, with sample barcodes and unique molecular identifiers added in the process. Trizol reagent was used to extract RNA from every sample. Library amplification was performed in two PCR steps, and a second sample barcode and Illumina TruSeq adapters were introduced in the second step. Sequencing of libraries was performed on an Illumina NovaSeq with 2 x 150 bp paired-end reads. The authors' pipeline ran thus. With migec v1.2.7, reads were demultiplexed and then collapsed into UMI-guided consensus sequences. Using mixcr v2.1.11, UMI consensuses were aligned to TRA and TRB V and J templates and then assembled into clonotypes. Expanded or contracted clonotypes were those called significant by both edgeR and NoisET, with noise models trained on biological replicates. For edgeR calls, a false discovery rate-adjusted p below 0.01 and a log2 fold-change threshold of 1 were applied. As an exploratory analysis of dynamics, max-normalized trajectories of the 1000 most abundant clonotypes were examined with PCA combined with hierarchical clustering. Each responding clone was given a CD4 or CD8 phenotype based on the CD4+ and CD8+ repertoires, which had been sequenced separately. Through fastp at Q25 and MiXCR, TCRdb rebuilt clones from the public reads, retaining in-frame beta chains. Rows matching on CDR3 protein sequence are summarized as one entry with the most common DNA and genes. The V and J calls were determined by TCRdb, not by the authors. The sample has about 110,000 distinct CDR3 sequences on record, about a fifth of them singletons. Roughly two fifths of the sample is held by the ten biggest clonotypes.

The TCR sequence derives from a man aged 18 to 30 who had mild COVID-19 (a few samples of this study predate the infection). The sample titles of this study are shuffled in the database, so cell type and time point are left out; the donor was told from shared clones. This chain joins TRBV20-1 to TRBJ1-2, with TRBD1 identical over 8 junction bases. The sequencing input was PBMCs or a T cell subset sorted from them (not recorded which). The CDR3 reads as follows: CSSSEPGQVSPNYGYTF. DNA sequence: TGCAGTTCTAGTGAACCGGGACAGGTGTCCCCTAACTATGGCTACACCTTC.